This entry describes one T cell receptor beta chain. Its antigen is not identified. PCR employed 60 Vbeta and 13 Jbeta primers. Some clones are missing from TCRdb's copy, which holds only in-frame ones; the method was immunoSEQ multiplex PCR. The data show about 130,000 clones, about 81% seen once. These donors, healthy bone marrow donors, were studied. The source of the sample is a study of cytomegalovirus exposure and HLA in healthy donors. Points from the study as a whole: What TCR beta sequences reportedly achieved was accurate prediction of HLA-A and HLA-B alleles in most subjects. Relative to the approximately 700-donor mean, N-insertions were reportedly fewer in an Asian-associated ancestry cluster in a later analysis.

There are 15 residues in the CDR3. After removal of 5 bases from V and 4 bases from J, the junction contained 5 bases not matched to a gene. The germline V gene encodes CDR1 LNHDA and CDR2 SQIVND (reference sequence). The sequence was obtained from a woman in her 30s in good health and CMV-seronegative. The V gene is TRBV19, the J gene TRBJ2-1; 10 positions match TRBD2. The specimen was PBMCs. This CDR3 is CASSDGLAAYNEQFF. CDR3 nucleotides: TGTGCCAGTAGTGATGGACTAGCGGCTTACAATGAGCAGTTCTTC. Full variable domain (rest looked up from reference TRBV19 and TRBJ2-1): DGGITQSPKYLFRKEGQNVTLSCEQNLNHDAMYWYRQDPGQGLRLIYYSQIVNDFQKGDIAEGYSVSREKKESFPLTVTSAQKNPTAFYLCASSDGLAAYNEQFFGPGTRLTVL.